This note documents a single T cell receptor beta chain sequence. Its antigen is as yet unknown. This entry belongs to a study of beta chain features in type 1 diabetes. General observations from the study: Shorter templates may be favored by PCR, equally so in patients and controls.

The entirety of the isolated RNA underwent reverse transcription, so expressed TCRB transcripts were sequenced. Using immunoSEQ multiplex PCR, the repertoire was profiled, and TCRdb retains in-frame clones only, with some absent. The table records about 45,000 clones, about 51% of them present only once. V lost 3 bases and J lost 5; bases outside the gene matches: 7. The germline V gene encodes CDR1 MGHDK and CDR2 SYGVNS. The CDR3 length is 16 residues. This sequence joins TRBV25-1 and TRBJ2-5, with 12 bases aligning to TRBD2. The material sequenced was Tregs from blood. This receptor was obtained from a young woman in good health. The CDR3 DNA reads TGTGCCAGCAGTGACCCTAGCGGGAGGGTATCTGAGACCCAGTACTTC. Protein: CASSDPSGRVSETQYF.